A single sample gave rise to the 20 T cell receptor beta chains below, sequenced in a study of TIL therapy for anti-PD-1-resistant metastatic lung cancer. This was the immunoSEQ v3 assay. TCRdb's copy holds only in-frame clones and misses some; the assay was immunoSEQ multiplex PCR. The sample includes approximately 57,000 clones, 81% of them seen just once. Time point reported: pre-treatment sample, taken before nivolumab and TIL therapy. This sample comprised blood, obtained at baseline. The receptors were sampled from a person between 30 and 79 years old with non-small cell lung cancer.

In its sample, this clone was seen once. This chain uses TRBV11-3 with TRBJ1-5; 7 bases match TRBD1. Per the germline V gene, CDR1 is SGHNT and CDR2 is YENEEA. There are 20 residues in the CDR3. Trimming took 4 bases from V and 1 from J; bases not matched to a gene: 19. The CDR3 nucleotides are TGTGCCAGCAGCTCCACCGGACAGGAGGGGCCGGGGAAGAGCAATCAGCCCCAGCATTTT. The encoded protein is CASSSTGQEGPGKSNQPQHF.

This clone was observed once. J is TRBJ2-6 and V is TRBV7-3; 7 positions agree with TRBD1. J lost 0 bases, V lost 6 bases, and 8 bases had no gene match. CDR1 and CDR2 (germline): SGHTA, FQGTGA. The CDR3 length is 17 residues. The chain's CDR3 is CASSSRGTASGANVLTF. Here the CDR3 DNA reads TGTGCCAGCAGTTCAAGGGGGACAGCCTCTGGGGCCAACGTCCTGACTTTC.

The chain is built from TRBV4-2 and TRBJ2-3; D may be TRBD1 or TRBD2 (6 bases each). CDR1 is LGHNA, CDR2 YNFKEQ, per germline. The CDR3 loop spans 15 amino acids. Trimming pared 6 bases from V and 5 bases from J, leaving 18 bases between. CDR3 sequence reads: CASRELQGGGDTQYF. The CDR3 DNA sequence: TGTGCCAGCAGAGAGTTACAGGGAGGCGGAGATACGCAGTATTTT.

A single count supports this clone. The chain carries TRBV7-2 and TRBJ2-1; 11 bases match TRBD2. The J segment lost 9 bases and the V segment lost 5 bases, leaving 15 bases of the junction unmatched. There are 17 residues in the CDR3. Looked up from germline, CDR1 is SGHTA and CDR2 is FQGNSA. CDR3 in DNA: TGTGCCAGCAGCAGAGGAACTAGCGGGAGACACCTGGGTGAGCAGTTCTTC. Translating gives CASSRGTSGRHLGEQFF.

The chain couples TRBV9 to TRBJ2-3; TRBD1 aligns across 10 bases. This CDR3 is 18 amino acids long. Per germline, CDR1 SGDLS and CDR2 YYNGEE. V shed 4 bases and J 0 bases; nucleotides not matched to a gene: 11. The CDR3 loop is CASSPRSRGQGSTDTQYF. The CDR3 nucleotides are TGTGCCAGCAGCCCCCGCTCCAGGGGACAGGGGAGCACAGATACGCAGTATTTT.

J is TRBJ2-5 and V is TRBV23-1, with D uncertain. TRBV23-1 is noted as an ORF with a role that remains uncertain. V lost 1 base and J lost 4, with 10 bases in between. The CDR3 has 14 residues. CDR3 sequence reads: CASSQLVLGETQYF. The DNA of the CDR3 is TGCGCCAGCAGTCAATTGGTCCTAGGAGAGACCCAGTACTTC.

V gene TRBV12-3 or TRBV12-4 combines with J gene TRBJ1-4; D gene ambiguous. V dropped 6 bases and J dropped 6 bases, with 11 bases sitting between them. The CDR3 is 13 amino acids. The CDR3 reads CASRPDRDEKLFF. The CDR3, as DNA: TGTGCCAGCAGGCCCGATCGGGATGAAAAACTGTTTTTT.

The chain joins TRBV5-1 to TRBJ2-7, with D maybe TRBD1 (5 bases). Germline V gene data show CDR1 as SGHRS and CDR2 as YFSETQ. This CDR3 has 12 amino acids. The ends were cut back, 4 bases at V and 5 bases at J, with 10 bases in the middle. The CDR3 coding sequence is TGCGCCAGCAGCATAGACAGCCACGAGCAGTACTTC. It codes for CASSIDSHEQYF.

The chain couples TRBV28 to TRBJ2-7; 9 nucleotides line up with TRBD2. After removal of 7 bases from V and 2 bases from J, the junction contained 12 bases not matched to a gene. CDR3 size: 16 residues. Germline-derived CDR1 and CDR2 are MDHEN and SYDVKM. This CDR3 is CASTPMGLAGAYEQYF. The CDR3 coding sequence is TGTGCCAGCACTCCTATGGGATTAGCGGGAGCCTACGAGCAGTACTTC.

The chain combines TRBV5-6 with TRBJ2-7; 10 bases fit TRBD1. The germline V gene encodes CDR1 SGHDT and CDR2 YYEEEE. With V trimmed by 5 bases and J by 6 bases, 8 bases remained unmatched. CDR3 length equals 14 residues. This CDR3 is CASSSGTGVLEQYF. The DNA of the CDR3 is TGTGCCAGCAGTTCCGGGACAGGGGTGCTCGAGCAGTACTTC.

The chain recombines TRBV6-2 or TRBV6-3 with TRBJ2-7; 8 bases are shared with TRBD1. With 2 bases clipped from V and 3 bases from J, the junction kept 3 bases outside the gene matches. The CDR3 totals 14 residues. The germline V gene has CDR1 MNHEY and CDR2 SVGEGT. The CDR3, as DNA: TGTGCCAGCAGTTACGGGACAGGTGACTACGAGCAGTACTTC. Translated, it gives CASSYGTGDYEQYF.

Here the CDR3 DNA reads TGTGCCAGCAGTTTAGGGCAGAACAATCAGCCCCAGCATTTT. Translating gives CASSLGQNNQPQHF. The chain combines TRBV28 with TRBJ1-5; D gene unclear. Germline CDR1 is MDHEN and CDR2 is SYDVKM. This CDR3 has 14 residues. Trimming pared 2 bases from V and 3 bases from J, leaving 8 bases between.

The CDR3 nucleotides are TGCGCCAGCAGCGCGACAGGGAATCAAGAGACCCAGTACTTC. Amino acids: CASSATGNQETQYF. The chain carries TRBV5-1 and TRBJ2-5; 7 nucleotides agree with TRBD1. J gave up 2 bases and V 4 bases, and 5 bases lay outside the gene matches. This CDR3 has 14 residues. The V gene's germline CDR1 is SGHRS and CDR2 YFSETQ. Based on the CDR3 plus reference TRBV5-1 and TRBJ2-5, the full variable domain is KAGVTQTPRYLIKTRGQQVTLSCSPISGHRSVSWYQQTPGQGLQFLFEYFSETQRNKGNFPGRFSGRQFSNSRSEMNVSTLELGDSALYLCASSATGNQETQYFGPGTRLLVL.

The chain has TRBV6-5 and TRBJ2-5, with 8 bases lining up with TRBD1. V gave up 0 bases and J gave up 5 bases; unmatched junction bases: 8. The length of the CDR3 is 16 residues. Germline values: CDR1 MNHEY, CDR2 SVGAGI. The CDR3 spells CASSYSPSGGRETQYF. The CDR3 bases are TGTGCCAGCAGTTACTCCCCCTCAGGGGGCCGGGAGACCCAGTACTTC.

This chain joins TRBV4-3 and TRBJ1-1; D is unclear. V lost 3 bases and J 5 bases, leaving 13 bases between the germline ends. In germline, CDR1 is LGHNA, CDR2 YSLEER. The CDR3 has 14 amino acids. The CDR3 DNA is TGCGCCAGCAGCCAGTCTTTTTTGGTTACTGAAGCTTTCTTT. Residues: CASSQSFLVTEAFF.

Note on this clone: This CDR3 is also generated by other DNA sequences in the sample. The genes are TRBV27 and TRBJ2-1; D is possibly TRBD1 or TRBD2 (5 bases each). V was pared by 3 bases and J by 2 bases, with 5 bases between. The CDR3 loop spans 13 amino acids. Germline CDR1 reads MNHEY; CDR2 reads SMNVEV (reference sequence). The CDR3 DNA is TGTGCCAGCAGTTTGGGGGCCTACAATGAGCAGTTCTTC. The encoded protein is CASSLGAYNEQFF.

This clone was observed a few times. The chain carries TRBV15 and TRBJ1-2; D remains ambiguous. The CDR3 is made up of 15 amino acids. In germline, CDR1 is LNHNV, CDR2 YYDKDF (reference sequence). Deletions cut 0 bases from V and 4 bases from J, with 12 bases between. CDR3 protein: CATSREREPFYGYTF. Written as DNA, the CDR3 is TGTGCCACCAGCAGAGAACGAGAACCTTTCTATGGCTACACCTTC.

V gene TRBV6-5 combines with J gene TRBJ1-6; maybe TRBD1 (6 bases). Germline V gives CDR1 MNHEY, CDR2 SVGAGI. The CDR3 totals 15 residues. Deletions cut 4 bases from V and 8 bases from J, with 15 bases between. CDR3 sequence reads: CASSLTGVGDSPLHF. The CDR3 nucleotides are TGTGCCAGCAGTTTGACAGGTGTTGGAGATTCACCCCTCCACTTT.

This chain joins TRBV5-6 and TRBJ1-6; D not certain. V dropped 4 bases and J dropped 7 bases, with 6 bases sitting between them. Germline assignment: CDR1 SGHDT and CDR2 YYEEEE. CDR3 size: 12 residues. Written as DNA, the CDR3 is TGTGCCAGCAGCCGTGCGAATTCACCCCTCCACTTT. This sequence encodes CASSRANSPLHF.

Comments on this clone: Other DNA sequences within the sample encode an identical CDR3. The rearrangement links TRBV15 to TRBJ2-7, with D possibly being TRBD2 (6 bases). CDR1 LNHNV and CDR2 YYDKDF come from the germline V gene (reference sequence). The CDR3 has 14 amino acids. V shed 0 bases and J shed 3 bases, with 9 bases lying between them. In DNA, the CDR3 is TGTGCCACCAGCAGAGATCTGGGGGGCTACGAGCAGTACTTC. This encodes CATSRDLGGYEQYF.